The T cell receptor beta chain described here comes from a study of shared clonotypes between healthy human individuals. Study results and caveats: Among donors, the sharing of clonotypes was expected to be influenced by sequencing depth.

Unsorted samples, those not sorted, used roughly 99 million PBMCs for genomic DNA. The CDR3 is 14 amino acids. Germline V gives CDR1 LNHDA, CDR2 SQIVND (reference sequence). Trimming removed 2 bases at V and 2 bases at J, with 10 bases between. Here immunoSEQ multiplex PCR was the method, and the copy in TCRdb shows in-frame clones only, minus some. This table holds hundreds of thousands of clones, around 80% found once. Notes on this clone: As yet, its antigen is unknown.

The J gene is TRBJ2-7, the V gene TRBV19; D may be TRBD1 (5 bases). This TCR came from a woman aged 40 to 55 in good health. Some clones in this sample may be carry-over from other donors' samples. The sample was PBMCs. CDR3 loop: CASSIRGRTYEQYF. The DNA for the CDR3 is TGTGCCAGTAGTATAAGGGGCAGGACCTACGAGCAGTACTTC.